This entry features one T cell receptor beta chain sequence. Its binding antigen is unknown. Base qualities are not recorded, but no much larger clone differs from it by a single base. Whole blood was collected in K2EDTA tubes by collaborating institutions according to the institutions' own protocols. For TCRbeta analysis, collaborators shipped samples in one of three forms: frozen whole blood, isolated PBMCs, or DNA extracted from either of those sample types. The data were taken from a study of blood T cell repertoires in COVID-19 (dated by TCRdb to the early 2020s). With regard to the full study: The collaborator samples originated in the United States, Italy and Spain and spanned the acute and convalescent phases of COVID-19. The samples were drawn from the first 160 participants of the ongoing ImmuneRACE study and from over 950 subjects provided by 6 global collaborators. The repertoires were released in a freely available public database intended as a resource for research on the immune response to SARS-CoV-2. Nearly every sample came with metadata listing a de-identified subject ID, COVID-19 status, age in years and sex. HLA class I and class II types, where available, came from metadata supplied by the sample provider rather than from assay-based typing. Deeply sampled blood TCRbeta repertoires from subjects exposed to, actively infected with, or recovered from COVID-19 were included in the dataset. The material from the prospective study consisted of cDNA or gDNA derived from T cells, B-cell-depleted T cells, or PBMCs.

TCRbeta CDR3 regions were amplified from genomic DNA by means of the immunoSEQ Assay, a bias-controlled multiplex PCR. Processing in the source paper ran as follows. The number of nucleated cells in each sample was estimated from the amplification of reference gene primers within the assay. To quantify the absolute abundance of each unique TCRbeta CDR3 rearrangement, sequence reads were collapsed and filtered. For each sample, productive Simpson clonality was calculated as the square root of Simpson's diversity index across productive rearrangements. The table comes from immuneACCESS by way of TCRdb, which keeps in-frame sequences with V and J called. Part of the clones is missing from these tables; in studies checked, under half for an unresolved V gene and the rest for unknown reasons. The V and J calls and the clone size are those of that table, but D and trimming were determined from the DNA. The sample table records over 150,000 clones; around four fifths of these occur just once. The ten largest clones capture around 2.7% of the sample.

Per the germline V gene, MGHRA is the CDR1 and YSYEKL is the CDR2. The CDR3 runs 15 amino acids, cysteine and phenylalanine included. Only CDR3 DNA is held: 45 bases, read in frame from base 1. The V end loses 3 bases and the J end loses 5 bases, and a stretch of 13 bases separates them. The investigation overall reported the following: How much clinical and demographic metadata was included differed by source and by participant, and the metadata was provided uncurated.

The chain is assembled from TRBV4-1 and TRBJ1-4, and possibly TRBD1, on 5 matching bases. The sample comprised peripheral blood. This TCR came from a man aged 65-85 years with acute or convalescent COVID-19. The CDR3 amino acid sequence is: CASSQTGTGNEKLFF. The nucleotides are TGCGCCAGCAGCCAGACCGGGACTGGAAATGAAAAACTGTTTTTT.